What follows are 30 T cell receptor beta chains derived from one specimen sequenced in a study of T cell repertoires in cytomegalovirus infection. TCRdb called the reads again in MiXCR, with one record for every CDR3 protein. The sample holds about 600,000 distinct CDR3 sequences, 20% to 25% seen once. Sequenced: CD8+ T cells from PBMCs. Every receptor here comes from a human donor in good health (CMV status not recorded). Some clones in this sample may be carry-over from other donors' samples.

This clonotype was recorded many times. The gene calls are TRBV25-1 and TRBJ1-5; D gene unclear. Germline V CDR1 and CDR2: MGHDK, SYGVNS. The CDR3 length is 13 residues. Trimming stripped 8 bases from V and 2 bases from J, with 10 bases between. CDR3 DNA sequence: TGTGCCAGCGGGAACAGCGGCAATCAGCCCCAGCATTTT. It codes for CASGNSGNQPQHF.

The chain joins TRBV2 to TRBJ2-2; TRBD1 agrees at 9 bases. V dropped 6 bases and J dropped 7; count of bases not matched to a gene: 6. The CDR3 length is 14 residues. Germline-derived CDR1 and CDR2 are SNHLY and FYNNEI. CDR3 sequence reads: CASSYTGGGGELFF. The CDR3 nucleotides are TGTGCCAGCAGCTATACAGGGGGCGGCGGGGAGCTGTTTTTT.

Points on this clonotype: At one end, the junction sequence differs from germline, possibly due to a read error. The CDR3 DNA reads TGTGCTAGCAGACACAGGGTCACCGGGGAGCTGTTTTTT. Protein sequence: CASRHRVTGELFF. This chain joins TRBV7-7 and TRBJ2-2; D is possibly TRBD1 (6 bases). From germline, CDR1 is SSHAT and CDR2 FNYEAQ (reference sequence). CDR3 length: 13 amino acids.

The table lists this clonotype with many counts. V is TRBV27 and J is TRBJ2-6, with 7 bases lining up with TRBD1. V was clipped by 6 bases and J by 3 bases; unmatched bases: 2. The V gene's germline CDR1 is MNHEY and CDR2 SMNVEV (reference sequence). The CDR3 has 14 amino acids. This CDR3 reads CASRTGVGANVLTF. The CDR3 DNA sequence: TGTGCCAGCAGAACAGGGGTTGGGGCCAACGTCCTGACTTTC.

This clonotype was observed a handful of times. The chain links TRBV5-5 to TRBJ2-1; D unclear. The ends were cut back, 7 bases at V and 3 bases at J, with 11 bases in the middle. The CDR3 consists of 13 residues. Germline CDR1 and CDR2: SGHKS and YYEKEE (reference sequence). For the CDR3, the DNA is TGTGCCAGCGAGGCCCTAAACTACAATGAGCAGTTCTTC. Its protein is CASEALNYNEQFF.

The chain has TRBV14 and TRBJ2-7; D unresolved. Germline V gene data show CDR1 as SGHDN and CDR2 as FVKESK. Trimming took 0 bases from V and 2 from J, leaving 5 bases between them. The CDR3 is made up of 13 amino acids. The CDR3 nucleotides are TGTGCCAGCAGCCAAGAGTACACCTACGAGCAGTACGTC. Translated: CASSQEYTYEQYV.

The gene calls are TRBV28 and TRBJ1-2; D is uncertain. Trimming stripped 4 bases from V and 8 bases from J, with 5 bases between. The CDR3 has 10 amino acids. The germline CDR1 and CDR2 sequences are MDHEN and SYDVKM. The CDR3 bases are TGTGCCAGCAGTTCATTGGGCTACACCTTC. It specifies CASSSLGYTF.

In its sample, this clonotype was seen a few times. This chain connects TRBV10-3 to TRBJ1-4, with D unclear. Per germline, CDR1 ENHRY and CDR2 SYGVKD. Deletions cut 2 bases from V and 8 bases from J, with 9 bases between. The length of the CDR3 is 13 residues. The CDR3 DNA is TGTGCCATCAGTGAGCCCGGAGGGGAAAAACTGTTTTTT. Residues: CAISEPGGEKLFF.

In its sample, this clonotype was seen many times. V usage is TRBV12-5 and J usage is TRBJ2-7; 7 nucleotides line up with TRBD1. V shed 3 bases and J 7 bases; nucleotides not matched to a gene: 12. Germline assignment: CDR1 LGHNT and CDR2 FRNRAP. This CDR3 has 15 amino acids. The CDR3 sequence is CASGLWREGAEEQYF. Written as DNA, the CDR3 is TGTGCTAGTGGTTTATGGAGAGAGGGGGCAGAGGAGCAGTACTTC. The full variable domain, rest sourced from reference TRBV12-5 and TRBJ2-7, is DARVTQTPRHKVTEMGQEVTMRCQPILGHNTVFWYRQTMMQGLELLAYFRNRAPLDDSGMPKDRFSAEMPDATLATLKIQPSEPRDSAVYFCASGLWREGAEEQYFGPGTRLTVT.

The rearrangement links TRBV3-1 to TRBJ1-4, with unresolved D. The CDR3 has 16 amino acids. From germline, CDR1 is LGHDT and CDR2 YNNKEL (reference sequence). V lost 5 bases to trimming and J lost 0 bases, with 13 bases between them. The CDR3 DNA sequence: TGTGCCAGCAGCGAGGTCCGGTCTGCAACTAATGAAAAACTGTTTTTT. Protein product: CASSEVRSATNEKLFF.

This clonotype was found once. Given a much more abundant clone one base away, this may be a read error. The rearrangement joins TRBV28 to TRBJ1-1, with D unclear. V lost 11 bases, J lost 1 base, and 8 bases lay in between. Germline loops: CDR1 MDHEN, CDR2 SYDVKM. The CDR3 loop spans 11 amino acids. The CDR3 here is CACRGNTEAFF. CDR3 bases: TGTGCCTGTCGGGGGAACACTGAAGCTTTCTTT.

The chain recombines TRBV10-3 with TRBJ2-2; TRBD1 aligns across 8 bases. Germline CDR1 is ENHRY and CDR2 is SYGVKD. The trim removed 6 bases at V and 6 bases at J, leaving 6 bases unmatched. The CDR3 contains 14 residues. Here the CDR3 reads CAIRGQGGPGELFF. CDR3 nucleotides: TGTGCCATCAGAGGACAGGGAGGACCCGGGGAGCTGTTTTTT.

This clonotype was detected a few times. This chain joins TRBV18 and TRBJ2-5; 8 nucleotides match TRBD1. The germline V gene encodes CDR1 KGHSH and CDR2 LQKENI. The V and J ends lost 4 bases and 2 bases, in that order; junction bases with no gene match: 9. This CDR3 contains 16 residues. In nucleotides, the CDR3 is TGTGCCAGCTCACTCCGACAGGGGCCACTACAAGAGACCCAGTACTTC. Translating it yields CASSLRQGPLQETQYF.

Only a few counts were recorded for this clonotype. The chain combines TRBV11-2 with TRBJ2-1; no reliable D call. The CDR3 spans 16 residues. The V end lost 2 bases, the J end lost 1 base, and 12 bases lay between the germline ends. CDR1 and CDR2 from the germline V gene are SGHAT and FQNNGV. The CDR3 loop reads CASSLTEAPSYNEQFF. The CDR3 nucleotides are TGTGCCAGCAGCTTAACCGAGGCACCGTCCTACAATGAGCAGTTCTTC.

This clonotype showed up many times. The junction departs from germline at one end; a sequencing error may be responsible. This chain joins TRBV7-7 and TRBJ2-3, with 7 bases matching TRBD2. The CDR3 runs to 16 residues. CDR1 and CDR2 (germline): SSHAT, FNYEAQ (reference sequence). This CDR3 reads CASSRAWGGGTDTQYF. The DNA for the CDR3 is TGTGCTAGCAGCCGCGCCTGGGGGGGAGGCACAGATACGCAGTATTTT.

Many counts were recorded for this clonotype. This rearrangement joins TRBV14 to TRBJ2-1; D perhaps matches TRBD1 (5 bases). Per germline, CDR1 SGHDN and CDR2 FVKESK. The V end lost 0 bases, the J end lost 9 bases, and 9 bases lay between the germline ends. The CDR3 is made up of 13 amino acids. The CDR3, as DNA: TGTGCCAGCAGCCAAGAGGGAAGGGGTGAGCAGTTCTTC. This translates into CASSQEGRGEQFF.

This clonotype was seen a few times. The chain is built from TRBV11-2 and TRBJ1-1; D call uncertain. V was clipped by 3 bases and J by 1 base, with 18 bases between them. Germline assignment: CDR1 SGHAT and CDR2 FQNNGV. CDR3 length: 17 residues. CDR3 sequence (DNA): TGTGCCAGCAGCTTTACTTGGTCGGGTCGTAAGAACACTGAAGCTTTCTTT. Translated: CASSFTWSGRKNTEAFF.

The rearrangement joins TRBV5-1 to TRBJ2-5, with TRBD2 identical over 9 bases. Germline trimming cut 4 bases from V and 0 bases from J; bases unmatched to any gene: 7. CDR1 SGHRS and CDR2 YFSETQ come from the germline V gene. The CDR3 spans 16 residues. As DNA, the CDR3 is TGCGCCAGCAGCCTGGTTCTAGCGGGGAACCAAGAGACCCAGTACTTC. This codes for CASSLVLAGNQETQYF.

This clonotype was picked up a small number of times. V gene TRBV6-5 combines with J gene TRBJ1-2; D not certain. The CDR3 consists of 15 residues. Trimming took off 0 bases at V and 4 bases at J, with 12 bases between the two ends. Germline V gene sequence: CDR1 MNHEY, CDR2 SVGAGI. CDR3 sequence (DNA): TGTGCCAGCAGTTACTCGAAGACGGAAATCTATGGCTACACCTTC. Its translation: CASSYSKTEIYGYTF.

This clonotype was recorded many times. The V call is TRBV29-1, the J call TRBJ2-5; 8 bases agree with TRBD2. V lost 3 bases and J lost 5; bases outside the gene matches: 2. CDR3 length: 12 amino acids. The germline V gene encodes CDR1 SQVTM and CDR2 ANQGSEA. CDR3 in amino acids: CSVESGGETQYF. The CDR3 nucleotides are TGCAGCGTTGAGTCGGGGGGGGAGACCCAGTACTTC. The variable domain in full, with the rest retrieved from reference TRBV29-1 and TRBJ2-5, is SAVISQKPSRDICQRGTSLTIQCQVDSQVTMMFWYRQQPGQSLTLIATANQGSEATYESGFVIDKFPISRPNLTFSTLTVSNMSPEDSSIYLCSVESGGETQYFGPGTRLLVL.

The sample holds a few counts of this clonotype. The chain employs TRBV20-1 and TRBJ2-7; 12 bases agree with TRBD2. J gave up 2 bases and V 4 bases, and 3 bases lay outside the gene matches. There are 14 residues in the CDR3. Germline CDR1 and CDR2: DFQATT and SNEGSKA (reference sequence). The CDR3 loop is CSAMGLAGPYEQYV. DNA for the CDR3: TGCAGTGCTATGGGACTAGCGGGCCCCTACGAGCAGTACGTC.

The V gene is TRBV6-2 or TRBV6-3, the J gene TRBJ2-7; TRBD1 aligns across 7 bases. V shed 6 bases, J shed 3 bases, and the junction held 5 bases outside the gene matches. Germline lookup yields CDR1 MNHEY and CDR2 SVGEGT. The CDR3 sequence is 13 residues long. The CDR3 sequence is CASRPGTVYEQYV. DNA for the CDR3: TGTGCCAGCAGACCCGGGACAGTCTACGAGCAGTACGTC.

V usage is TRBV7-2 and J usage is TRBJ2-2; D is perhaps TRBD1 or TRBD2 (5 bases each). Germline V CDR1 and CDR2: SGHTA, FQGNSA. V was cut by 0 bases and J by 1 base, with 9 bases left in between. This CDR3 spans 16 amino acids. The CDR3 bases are TGTGCCAGCAGCTTAGCTTGGGACCGGAACACCGGGGAGCTGTTTTTT. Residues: CASSLAWDRNTGELFF.

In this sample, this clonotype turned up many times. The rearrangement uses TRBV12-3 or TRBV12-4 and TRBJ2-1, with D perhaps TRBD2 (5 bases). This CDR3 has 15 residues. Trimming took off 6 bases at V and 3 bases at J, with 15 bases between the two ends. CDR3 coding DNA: TGTGCCAGCAGCACCTCAGCGGACTTCTACAATGAGCAGTTCTTC. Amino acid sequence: CASSTSADFYNEQFF.

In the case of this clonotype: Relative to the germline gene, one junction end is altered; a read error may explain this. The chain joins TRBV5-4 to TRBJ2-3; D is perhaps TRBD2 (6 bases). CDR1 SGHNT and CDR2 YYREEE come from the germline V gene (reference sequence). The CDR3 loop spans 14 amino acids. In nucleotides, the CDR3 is TGTGCCAGCAGCGACCGGGACTCCTCAGAAACGCAGTATTTT. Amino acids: CASSDRDSSETQYF.

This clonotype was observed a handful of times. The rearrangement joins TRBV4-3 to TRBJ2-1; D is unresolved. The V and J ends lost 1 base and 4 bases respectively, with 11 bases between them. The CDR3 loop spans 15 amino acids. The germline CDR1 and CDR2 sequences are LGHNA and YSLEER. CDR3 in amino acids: CASSQVVSQYNEQFF. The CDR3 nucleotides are TGCGCCAGCAGCCAAGTAGTAAGCCAATACAATGAGCAGTTCTTC.

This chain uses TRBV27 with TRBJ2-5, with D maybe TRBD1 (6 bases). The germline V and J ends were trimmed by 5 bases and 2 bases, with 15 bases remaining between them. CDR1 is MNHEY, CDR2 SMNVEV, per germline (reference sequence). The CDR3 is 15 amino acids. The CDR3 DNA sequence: TGTGCCAGCAGTGCCTACAGGGTGGGGCAAGAGACCCAGTACTTC. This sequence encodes CASSAYRVGQETQYF.

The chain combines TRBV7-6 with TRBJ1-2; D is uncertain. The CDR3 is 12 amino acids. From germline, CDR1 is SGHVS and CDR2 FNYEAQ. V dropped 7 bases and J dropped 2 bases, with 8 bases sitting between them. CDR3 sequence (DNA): TGTGCCAGCACAGAAGGGAACTATGGCTACACCTTC. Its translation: CASTEGNYGYTF.

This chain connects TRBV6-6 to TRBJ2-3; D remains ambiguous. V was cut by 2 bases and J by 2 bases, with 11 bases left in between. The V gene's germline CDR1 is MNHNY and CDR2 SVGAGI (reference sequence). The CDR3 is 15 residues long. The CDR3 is CASSYRSTDTDTQYF. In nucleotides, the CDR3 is TGTGCCAGCAGTTACCGTTCGACGGACACAGATACGCAGTATTTT.

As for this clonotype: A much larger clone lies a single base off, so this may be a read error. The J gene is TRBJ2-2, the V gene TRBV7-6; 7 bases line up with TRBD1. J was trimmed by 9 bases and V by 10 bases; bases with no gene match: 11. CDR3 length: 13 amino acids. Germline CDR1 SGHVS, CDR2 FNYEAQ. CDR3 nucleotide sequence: TGTGCCACCACGGACAGGTTGACCAGGGAGCTGTTTTTT. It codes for CATTDRLTRELFF. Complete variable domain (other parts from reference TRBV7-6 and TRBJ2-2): GAGVSQSPRYKVTKRGQDVALRCDPISGHVSLYWYRQALGQGPEFLTYFNYEAQQDKSGLPNDRFSAERPEGSISTLTIQRTEQRDSAMYRCATTDRLTRELFFGEGSRLTVL.